The clone carrying this T cell receptor (beta chain) was counted many times. Its antigen is unidentified. TCRdb itself ran the reads through MiXCR, one entry per CDR3 protein. The table shows around 12,000 distinct CDR3 sequences, with 28% occurring only once. CDR3 length equals 15 residues. From germline, CDR1 is MNHNY and CDR2 SVGAGI (reference sequence). Trimming cost V 2 bases and J 4 bases, with 14 bases left between them. This sample is part of a study of liver allograft versus peripheral blood T cells. Overall study context: Comparative analysis was performed on T cell receptor repertoires from transplanted livers and from recipients' peripheral blood. Findings of the study overall: Within liver allografts, T cell receptor repertoires were reportedly different from those in peripheral blood.

The rearrangement links TRBV6-6 to TRBJ2-5; D tentatively reads TRBD1 or TRBD2 (5 bases each). The sequence was collected from a human patient who had a liver transplant. Some T cells here may be from the graft donor. The CDR3 bases are TGTGCCAGCAGTTACATGCAGGGAGAGGTAGAGACCCAGTACTTC. It is translated as CASSYMQGEVETQYF.